These T cell receptor beta chains were read from a single sample in a study of blood T cell repertoires in COVID-19. Repertoires were generated with immunoSEQ multiplex PCR, while TCRdb's copy carries only in-frame clones and drops some. The data hold 450,000 to 500,000 clones, with more than 85% observed a single time. The specimen was PBMCs or T cells enriched from blood (not recorded which). The receptors were gathered from a woman aged 60 to 75 who had recovered from COVID-19. Each CDR3 is given with its conserved first and last residue. The order of the fields is D gene, clone size, CDR3 length, V gene, J gene, CDR3 protein, CDR3 DNA. The D gene is left open where the match is weak. Expanded clones are given a class, and other clones once, few, many or no size at all.

D: TRBD1
size: -
length: 16
V: TRBV27
J: TRBJ1-5
CDR3: CASTPVGRGDNQPQHF
DNA: TGTGCCAGCACGCCGGTGGGCAGGGGGGACAATCAGCCCCAGCATTTT

D: -
size: -
length: 15
V: TRBV6-5
J: TRBJ2-2
CDR3: CASSYSIYSTGELFF
DNA: TGTGCCAGCAGTTACTCGATCTACAGCACCGGGGAGCTGTTTTTT

D: -
size: -
length: 15
V: TRBV5-1
J: TRBJ1-4
CDR3: CASSLGGGWGEKLFF
DNA: TGCGCCAGCAGCTTGGGCGGGGGCTGGGGTGAAAAACTGTTTTTT

D: TRBD1
size: -
length: 15
V: TRBV19
J: TRBJ1-1
CDR3: CASSTPSTGKPEAFF
DNA: TGTGCCAGTAGTACTCCCTCGACAGGGAAGCCGGAAGCTTTCTTT

D: TRBD1
size: -
length: 17
V: TRBV7-9
J: TRBJ2-2
CDR3: CASSPHRTGPSAGELFF
DNA: TGTGCCAGCAGCCCCCACCGGACAGGCCCCTCCGCCGGGGAGCTGTTTTTT

D: TRBD1
size: -
length: 15
V: TRBV19
J: TRBJ2-1
CDR3: CASSTGQGSYNEQFF
DNA: TGTGCCAGTAGTACCGGACAGGGTTCCTACAATGAGCAGTTCTTC

D: -
size: -
length: 13
V: TRBV6-5
J: TRBJ1-2
CDR3: CASSYEEFYGYTF
DNA: TGTGCCAGCAGTTATGAAGAGTTCTATGGCTACACCTTC

D: -
size: -
length: 18
V: TRBV30
J: TRBJ2-7
CDR3: CAWSVRYLVGASSYEQYF
DNA: TGTGCCTGGAGTGTACGGTATTTGGTGGGGGCCAGCTCCTACGAGCAGTACTTC

D: TRBD1
size: -
length: 13
V: TRBV2
J: TRBJ1-5
CDR3: CASSRQGNQPQHF
DNA: TGTGCCAGCAGTAGACAGGGAAATCAGCCCCAGCATTTT

D: -
size: once
length: 14
V: TRBV7-9
J: TRBJ1-6
CDR3: CASSPIDYNSPLHF
DNA: TGTGCCAGCAGCCCTATAGACTATAATTCACCCCTCCACTTT

D: -
size: -
length: 14
V: TRBV2
J: TRBJ1-5
CDR3: CASSETGRNQPQHF
DNA: TGTGCCAGCAGTGAGACCGGGAGAAATCAGCCCCAGCATTTT

D: -
size: -
length: 14
V: TRBV10-3
J: TRBJ2-5
CDR3: CAISSGGGVKTQYF
DNA: TGTGCCATCTCATCCGGCGGAGGTGTGAAGACCCAGTACTTC

D: -
size: -
length: 15
V: TRBV7-9
J: TRBJ1-2
CDR3: CASSPVEGLNYGYTF
DNA: TGTGCCAGCAGCCCAGTGGAGGGCCTAAACTATGGCTACACCTTC

D: TRBD1
size: few
length: 15
V: TRBV24-1
J: TRBJ1-2
CDR3: CATSDPSRQGHGYTF
DNA: TGTGCCACCAGTGACCCTTCCCGACAGGGTCATGGCTACACCTTC

D: TRBD1
size: -
length: 16
V: TRBV4-1
J: TRBJ2-3
CDR3: CASSLTGTGGSDTQYF
DNA: TGCGCCAGCAGCCTCACCGGGACAGGGGGATCAGATACGCAGTATTTT

D: TRBD1
size: -
length: 14
V: TRBV29-1
J: TRBJ2-7
CDR3: CSVESHRGAYEQYF
DNA: TGCAGCGTTGAATCACACAGGGGAGCCTACGAGCAGTACTTC

D: -
size: -
length: 13
V: TRBV28
J: TRBJ1-1
CDR3: CALSGGPATEAFF
DNA: TGTGCCCTCTCGGGGGGCCCGGCCACTGAAGCTTTCTTT

D: TRBD1
size: -
length: 15
V: TRBV7-2
J: TRBJ1-1
CDR3: CASSLGTGRSTEAFF
DNA: TGTGCCAGCAGCTTAGGGACAGGGAGGAGCACTGAAGCTTTCTTT

D: -
size: -
length: 12
V: TRBV18
J: TRBJ2-7
CDR3: CASSPQGPEQYF
DNA: TGTGCCAGCTCACCACAGGGGCCCGAGCAGTACTTC

D: TRBD2
size: -
length: 14
V: TRBV6-5
J: TRBJ2-3
CDR3: CAHEGLADTDTQYF
DNA: TGTGCCCATGAGGGACTAGCGGACACAGATACGCAGTATTTT

D: -
size: -
length: 14
V: TRBV10-3
J: TRBJ1-1
CDR3: CAIARLNMNTEAFF
DNA: TGTGCCATCGCCCGACTTAACATGAACACTGAAGCTTTCTTT

D: -
size: few
length: 13
V: TRBV10-1
J: TRBJ1-1
CDR3: CASSENSYTEAFF
DNA: TGCGCCAGCAGTGAGAACAGCTACACTGAAGCTTTCTTT

D: -
size: few
length: 10
V: TRBV7-9
J: TRBJ2-1
CDR3: CASSRSEQFF
DNA: TGTGCCAGCAGCCGTAGTGAGCAGTTCTTC

D: -
size: -
length: 13
V: TRBV5-1
J: TRBJ1-4
CDR3: CASSGGANEKLFF
DNA: TGCGCCAGCTCCGGGGGAGCTAATGAAAAACTGTTTTTT

D: TRBD1
size: -
length: 13
V: TRBV29-1
J: TRBJ2-5
CDR3: CSVAGTVKETQYF
DNA: TGCAGCGTTGCGGGGACAGTCAAGGAGACCCAGTACTTC

D: -
size: -
length: 13
V: TRBV27
J: TRBJ1-1
CDR3: CASSLYIGGEAFF
DNA: TGTGCCAGCAGCCTTTATATTGGGGGCGAAGCTTTCTTT

D: -
size: once
length: 14
V: TRBV7-8
J: TRBJ1-1
CDR3: CASSLGTAGREAFF
DNA: TGTGCCAGCAGCTTAGGAACGGCCGGGAGGGAAGCTTTCTTT

D: -
size: -
length: 14
V: TRBV13
J: TRBJ2-3
CDR3: CASSLMAPTDTQYF
DNA: TGTGCCAGCAGCTTAATGGCCCCTACAGATACGCAGTATTTT

D: -
size: -
length: 16
V: TRBV18
J: TRBJ1-5
CDR3: CASSPRSGGANQPQHF
DNA: TGTGCCAGCTCACCAAGGTCGGGGGGCGCCAATCAGCCCCAGCATTTT

D: -
size: -
length: 14
V: TRBV7-8
J: TRBJ1-5
CDR3: CASSLAFSNQPQHF
DNA: TGTGCCAGCAGCTTAGCCTTCAGTAATCAGCCCCAGCATTTT

D: -
size: -
length: 13
V: TRBV10-3
J: TRBJ1-1
CDR3: CAIGGLQRMEAFF
DNA: TGTGCCATCGGGGGCCTACAGAGGATGGAAGCTTTCTTT

D: TRBD2
size: once
length: 15
V: TRBV3-1/TRBV3-2
J: TRBJ2-7
CDR3: CASSQVTSGEGEQYF
DNA: TGTGCCAGCAGCCAAGTGACTAGCGGGGAAGGCGAGCAGTACTTC

D: -
size: -
length: 15
V: TRBV5-5
J: TRBJ1-2
CDR3: CASSRWERGSEGYTF
DNA: TGTGCCAGCAGCCGTTGGGAACGGGGGTCGGAAGGCTACACCTTC

D: -
size: few
length: 15
V: TRBV5-1
J: TRBJ1-6
CDR3: CASKGASSYNSPLHF
DNA: TGCGCCAGCAAAGGGGCGAGCTCCTATAATTCACCCCTCCACTTT

D: -
size: -
length: 17
V: TRBV7-8
J: TRBJ1-3
CDR3: CASSFESPRVAGNTIYF
DNA: TGTGCCAGCAGCTTCGAGAGCCCCAGGGTCGCTGGAAACACCATATATTTT

D: -
size: once
length: 15
V: TRBV5-1
J: TRBJ2-2
CDR3: CASSSTGVVTGELFF
DNA: TGCGCCAGCAGCTCCACGGGGGTGGTGACCGGGGAGCTGTTTTTT

D: TRBD2
size: -
length: 15
V: TRBV2
J: TRBJ2-1
CDR3: CASRGTSGTYNEQFF
DNA: TGTGCCAGCAGGGGAACTAGCGGGACTTACAATGAGCAGTTCTTC

D: -
size: -
length: 14
V: TRBV6-1
J: TRBJ2-3
CDR3: CASSEEALTDTQYF
DNA: TGTGCCAGCAGTGAGGAGGCCCTCACTGATACGCAGTATTTT

D: -
size: -
length: 14
V: TRBV15
J: TRBJ1-5
CDR3: CATSLPGTNQPQHF
DNA: TGTGCCACCAGCCTCCCCGGGACAAACCAGCCCCAGCATTTT

D: -
size: -
length: 15
V: TRBV6-1
J: TRBJ1-4
CDR3: CASSEGDLLGEKLFF
DNA: TGTGCCAGCAGTGAGGGAGACCTGCTAGGGGAAAAACTGTTTTTT

D: -
size: -
length: 13
V: TRBV19
J: TRBJ1-5
CDR3: CASSIDRDQPQHF
DNA: TGTGCCAGTAGTATAGATCGAGATCAGCCCCAGCATTTT

D: TRBD1
size: -
length: 15
V: TRBV11-2
J: TRBJ1-3
CDR3: CASSATGVTGNTIYF
DNA: TGTGCCAGCAGCGCGACAGGGGTAACTGGAAACACCATATATTTT

D: TRBD2
size: -
length: 20
V: TRBV18
J: TRBJ2-3
CDR3: CASSLLRGAGTSGDTDTQYF
DNA: TGTGCCAGCTCACTACTACGAGGGGCCGGGACTAGCGGGGACACAGATACGCAGTATTTT

D: TRBD1
size: -
length: 14
V: TRBV7-9
J: TRBJ1-2
CDR3: CASSDRDRVDGYTF
DNA: TGTGCCAGCAGCGACCGGGACAGGGTAGATGGCTACACCTTC

D: TRBD1
size: -
length: 12
V: TRBV7-8
J: TRBJ2-7
CDR3: CASSPSPGQGHF
DNA: TGTGCCAGCAGCCCATCACCGGGACAGGGTCACTTC

D: -
size: -
length: 14
V: TRBV5-1
J: TRBJ2-5
CDR3: CASSLVAGAETQYF
DNA: TGCGCCAGCAGCTTGGTGGCAGGGGCAGAGACCCAGTACTTC

D: TRBD1
size: once
length: 15
V: TRBV9
J: TRBJ2-7
CDR3: CASSVGQGAPYEQYF
DNA: TGTGCCAGCAGCGTAGGACAGGGGGCCCCCTACGAGCAGTACTTC

D: TRBD1
size: -
length: 15
V: TRBV10-3
J: TRBJ2-1
CDR3: CAITPTGEGYNEQFF
DNA: TGTGCCATCACTCCTACAGGGGAAGGGTACAATGAGCAGTTCTTC

D: -
size: -
length: 13
V: TRBV11-3
J: TRBJ2-7
CDR3: CASSLWGAYEQYF
DNA: TGTGCCAGCAGCTTATGGGGGGCCTACGAGCAGTACTTC

D: -
size: -
length: 11
V: TRBV27
J: TRBJ1-1
CDR3: CASTGGTGAFF
DNA: TGTGCCAGCACCGGGGGTACGGGAGCTTTCTTT

D: -
size: -
length: 13
V: TRBV18
J: TRBJ1-1
CDR3: CASSPDINTEAFF
DNA: TGTGCCAGCTCACCTGACATAAACACTGAAGCTTTCTTT

D: TRBD2
size: -
length: 14
V: TRBV19
J: TRBJ2-3
CDR3: CASSPRGAEDTQYF
DNA: TGTGCCAGTAGTCCGCGGGGGGCTGAAGATACGCAGTATTTT

D: -
size: -
length: 16
V: TRBV7-9
J: TRBJ1-6
CDR3: CASSPGGAGYNSPLHF
DNA: TGTGCCAGCAGCCCCGGGGGGGCAGGGTATAATTCACCCCTCCACTTT

D: -
size: once
length: 15
V: TRBV3-1/TRBV3-2
J: TRBJ1-2
CDR3: CASSPRVGRGDGYTF
DNA: TGTGCCAGCAGCCCCCGGGTTGGTCGGGGGGATGGCTACACCTTC

D: TRBD1
size: -
length: 16
V: TRBV5-1
J: TRBJ1-1
CDR3: CASSLERTGGTFEAFF
DNA: TGCGCCAGCAGCTTGGAAAGGACAGGGGGCACATTTGAAGCTTTCTTT

D: -
size: -
length: 12
V: TRBV3-1/TRBV3-2
J: TRBJ1-2
CDR3: CASSQSLYGYTF
DNA: TGTGCCAGCAGCCAAAGCCTTTATGGCTACACCTTC

D: -
size: -
length: 13
V: TRBV18
J: TRBJ1-2
CDR3: CASSPMGEDGYTF
DNA: TGTGCCAGCTCACCCATGGGGGAGGATGGCTACACCTTC